Listed below are T cell receptor beta chains from one sample, sequenced in a study of human T cells and chemical hapten exposure. A single record per CDR3 protein comes from TCRdb applying MiXCR to the RACE reads. The sample contains hundreds of thousands of distinct CDR3 sequences, roughly 6% of which appear only once. The specimen was whole blood, collected in connection with sensitization to the hapten diphenylcyclopropenone (DPC). Every receptor here comes from a woman between 18 and 29 years old with alopecia areata. Some clones in this sample may be carry-over from other donors' samples. CDR3s include the opening cysteine and the closing phenylalanine or tryptophan. D genes are given only for firm matches. Size is stated for part of the rows, as once, few or many counts, or as a class when the clone is expanded.

TRBV18	NA	many	TRBJ2-5	CASSPLPGPETQYF	TGTGCCAGCTCACCACTACCAGGACCAGAGACCCAGTACTTC
TRBV29-1	NA	many	TRBJ1-1	CSVPEIGNEAFF	TGCAGCGTTCCGGAGATCGGGAATGAAGCTTTCTTT
TRBV2	NA	many	TRBJ1-2	CASGAGVEYGYTF	TGTGCCAGCGGCGCAGGGGTAGAATATGGCTACACCTTC
TRBV6-5	TRBD1	NA	TRBJ1-5	CASSYPDREYQPQHF	TGTGCCAGCAGTTACCCCGACAGGGAATACCAGCCCCAGCATTTT
TRBV24-1	NA	many	TRBJ2-3	CATSDFLGGGAATDTQYF	TGTGCCACCAGTGATTTTCTCGGCGGCGGGGCTGCCACAGATACGCAGTATTTT
TRBV18	NA	many	TRBJ2-6	CASSPRSAGANVLTF	TGTGCCAGCTCACCCCGTTCAGCTGGGGCCAACGTCCTGACTTTC
TRBV18	TRBD1	many	TRBJ1-1	CASSPGKGANTEAFF	TGTGCCAGCTCACCGGGTAAGGGGGCCAACACTGAAGCTTTCTTT
TRBV27	TRBD1	NA	TRBJ1-1	CASSNPTGGFEAFF	TGTGCCAGCAGTAACCCGACAGGGGGCTTTGAAGCTTTCTTT
TRBV20-1	NA	many	TRBJ1-1	CSAGVNTEAFF	TGCAGTGCTGGGGTAAACACTGAAGCTTTCTTT
TRBV12-3/TRBV12-4	NA	many	TRBJ2-6	CASSLLETGANVLTF	TGTGCCAGCAGTTTGTTGGAGACTGGGGCCAACGTCCTGACTTTC
TRBV5-1	TRBD1	NA	TRBJ2-7	CASSFHSAGDRVPYEQYF	TGCGCCAGCAGCTTCCATTCTGCCGGGGACAGGGTCCCCTACGAGCAGTACTTC
TRBV19	TRBD1	NA	TRBJ2-1	CACTPTGSPYNEQFF	TGTGCCTGCACACCGACAGGGAGTCCCTACAATGAGCAGTTCTTC
TRBV5-1	TRBD2	NA	TRBJ2-1	CASSFGTNNEQFF	TGCGCCAGCAGCTTCGGGACTAACAATGAGCAGTTCTTC